The next 31 T cell receptor beta chains were all read from a single sample in a study of T cell responses to AZD1222 COVID-19 vaccine. Data came from immunoSEQ multiplex PCR; TCRdb stores just in-frame clones and leaves some out. In the table there are around 78,000 clones, around 87% of which are singletons. The source material was peripheral blood, sampled on day 0 of AZD1222 vaccination. The origin of the receptors is an adult in good health.

This clone was detected once. The CDR3 DNA sequence: TGTGCCAGCAGCTTTAGGGACCTCACGGGTGGCTACACCTTC. The encoded protein is CASSFRDLTGGYTF. V gene TRBV7-2 combines with J gene TRBJ1-2; possibly TRBD1 for D (5 bases). The V end lost 3 bases, the J end lost 7 bases, and 15 bases lay between the germline ends. CDR3 length: 14 residues. CDR1 and CDR2 from the germline V gene are SGHTA and FQGNSA.

J is TRBJ1-1 and V is TRBV7-9; TRBD1 matches 7 bases. J gave up 3 bases and V 1 base, and 17 bases lay outside the gene matches. The CDR3 is 19 amino acids. Germline CDR1 is SEHNR and CDR2 is FQNEAQ (reference sequence). CDR3 in amino acids: CASSLDGFKGAPADTEAFF. In DNA form, the CDR3 reads TGTGCCAGCAGCTTAGATGGATTCAAGGGGGCCCCAGCGGACACTGAAGCTTTCTTT.

The J gene is TRBJ1-3, the V gene TRBV5-1; D is possibly TRBD1 (5 bases). V lost 3 bases to trimming and J lost 2 bases, with 12 bases between them. CDR1 is SGHRS and CDR2 is YFSETQ in the germline V gene. The CDR3 extends over 15 amino acids. CDR3 nucleotide sequence: TGCGCCAGCAGCTCCGACAGTCCCCCTGGAAACACCATATATTTT. Translating gives CASSSDSPPGNTIYF.

The chain has TRBV7-2 and TRBJ2-7; 9 positions agree with TRBD2. The germline V gene has CDR1 SGHTA and CDR2 FQGNSA. This CDR3 contains 17 residues. V shed 1 base and J 2 bases; nucleotides not matched to a gene: 9. CDR3 in DNA: TGTGCCAGCAGCTTAGGGGCAGGGCCTAGCGGGGCCTACGAGCAGTACTTC. Protein product: CASSLGAGPSGAYEQYF.

This chain connects TRBV10-1 to TRBJ1-1, with D perhaps TRBD1 (6 bases). CDR3 size: 15 residues. Germline assignment: CDR1 WNHNN and CDR2 SYGVQD (reference sequence). The V gene lost 4 bases and the J gene lost 0 bases, with 12 bases spanning the gap. CDR3 sequence reads: CASSGGAILNTEAFF. The DNA of the CDR3 is TGCGCCAGCAGTGGGGGGGCTATTCTGAACACTGAAGCTTTCTTT.

The gene calls are TRBV6-2 or TRBV6-3 and TRBJ2-2, with TRBD1 matching 11 bases. The CDR3 length is 14 residues. Germline assignment: CDR1 MNHEY and CDR2 SVGEGT. With V trimmed by 5 bases and J by 6 bases, 2 bases remained unmatched. The CDR3, as DNA: TGTGCCAGCAGTAGGGGACAGGGGGCCGGGGAGCTGTTTTTT. Protein sequence: CASSRGQGAGELFF.

The rearrangement links TRBV10-3 to TRBJ2-2, with D perhaps TRBD1 (5 bases). Trimming took 11 bases from V and 3 from J, leaving 10 bases between them. Per germline, CDR1 ENHRY and CDR2 SYGVKD. CDR3 length: 12 amino acids. This CDR3 is CAVSRDTGELFF. The CDR3 region has the DNA TGTGCCGTCTCCAGGGACACCGGGGAGCTGTTTTTT.

This clone was counted once. The rearrangement links TRBV5-6 to TRBJ1-6; 9 bases agree with TRBD1. Germline V CDR1 and CDR2: SGHDT, YYEEEE. The CDR3 runs to 15 residues. Germline trimming cut 4 bases from V and 2 bases from J; bases unmatched to any gene: 1. The CDR3 loop reads CASSRTGAYNSPLHF. The DNA of the CDR3 is TGTGCCAGCAGCCGGACAGGGGCCTATAATTCACCCCTCCACTTT.

The chain links TRBV7-2 to TRBJ1-1; D not certain. The germline V gene has CDR1 SGHTA and CDR2 FQGNSA. Trimming took off 2 bases at V and 1 base at J, with 5 bases between the two ends. CDR3 length: 13 residues. The CDR3 protein is CASSLQRNTEAFF. The CDR3, as DNA: TGTGCCAGCAGCTTACAGAGGAACACTGAAGCTTTCTTT.

The chain couples TRBV4-3 to TRBJ2-5; the D gene is possibly TRBD2 (7 bases). Germline lookup yields CDR1 LGHNA and CDR2 YSLEER. Trimming shortened V by 0 bases and J by 5 bases, and 13 bases separated the two germline ends. The CDR3 is 15 residues long. The CDR3 is CASSQDLGGRETQYF. DNA for the CDR3: TGCGCCAGCAGCCAAGATTTGGGGGGGCGCGAGACCCAGTACTTC.

The chain carries TRBV12-3 or TRBV12-4 and TRBJ1-2, with D tentatively TRBD1 (5 bases). V was shortened by 4 bases and J by 4 bases, with 7 bases between the two germline ends. The CDR3 is 12 residues long. CDR3 nucleotide sequence: TGTGCCAGCAGTTGGGGGGGCTATGGCTACACCTTC. This sequence encodes CASSWGGYGYTF.

This chain connects TRBV6-5 to TRBJ2-2; 9 nucleotides line up with TRBD1. The CDR3 length is 15 residues. The junction had 4 bases not matched to a gene; V was cut back by 6 bases and J by 2 bases. Germline CDR1 MNHEY, CDR2 SVGAGI. This CDR3 reads CASRPQGANTGELFF. In DNA, the CDR3 is TGTGCCAGCAGACCACAGGGGGCAAACACCGGGGAGCTGTTTTTT.

The chain carries TRBV30 and TRBJ2-5; 8 bases are a match to TRBD1. V shed 6 bases, J shed 2 bases, and the junction held 5 bases outside the gene matches. Germline lookup yields CDR1 GTSNPN and CDR2 SVGIG (reference sequence). The CDR3 is 13 residues long. DNA of the CDR3: TGTGCCTGTACTCGGGACAGGCAAGAGACCCAGTACTTC. Protein: CACTRDRQETQYF.

This chain uses TRBV3-1 (or the pseudogene TRBV3-2) with TRBJ1-1; unclear D gene. The CDR3 sequence is 13 residues long. Germline V gives CDR1 LGHDT, CDR2 YNNKEL (reference sequence). V lost 4 bases and J 1 base, leaving 7 bases between the germline ends. The CDR3: CASSLNPNTEAFF. The CDR3 coding sequence is TGTGCCAGCAGCCTGAATCCGAACACTGAAGCTTTCTTT.

This clone showed up just once. The CDR3 spells CASSPASRVVGNTIYF. CDR3 in DNA: TGTGCCAGCAGCCCTGCCTCGCGGGTGGTCGGAAACACCATATATTTT. This chain uses TRBV7-2 with TRBJ1-3, with D unclear. The germline V gene has CDR1 SGHTA and CDR2 FQGNSA. The CDR3 is 16 residues long. Trimming left V 5 bases short and J 4 bases short, with 18 bases between.

This clone has a single count. The V call is TRBV7-9, the J call TRBJ1-2, with D hard to call. CDR3 length: 10 amino acids. Germline assignment: CDR1 SEHNR and CDR2 FQNEAQ (reference sequence). The V and J ends lost 1 base and 8 bases respectively, with 2 bases between them. The CDR3 spells CASSLGGYTF. The CDR3 DNA reads TGTGCCAGCAGCTTAGGCGGCTACACCTTC.

Concerning this clone itself: The junction and the germline gene differ at one end; a read error may be behind it. The V gene is TRBV29-1, the J gene TRBJ2-6, with a possible D match to TRBD1 (5 bases). The CDR3 is 14 amino acids. CDR1 and CDR2 from the germline V gene are SQVTM and ANQGSEA. Here the CDR3 reads CSVEDRAGANVLTF. The CDR3 DNA follows: TGCAGCGTAGAAGACAGAGCTGGGGCCAACGTCCTGACTTTC.

The rearrangement uses TRBV12-5 and TRBJ1-1, with 12 bases fitting TRBD1. CDR1 and CDR2 (germline): LGHNT, FRNRAP. With V trimmed by 4 bases and J by 1 base, 10 bases remained unmatched. The CDR3 is 18 amino acids. The CDR3 nucleotides read TGTGCTAGTGGTTCGCCAGGGACAGGGGGCCCCCCGAACACTGAAGCTTTCTTT. This gives the protein CASGSPGTGGPPNTEAFF.

The J gene is TRBJ1-2, the V gene TRBV28, with D maybe TRBD1 (5 bases). CDR1 MDHEN and CDR2 SYDVKM come from the germline V gene. Trimming stripped 3 bases from V and 3 bases from J, with 8 bases between. The length of the CDR3 is 13 residues. In DNA form, the CDR3 reads TGTGCCAGCAGTTTGGGGGTCTACTATGGCTACACCTTC. It codes for CASSLGVYYGYTF.

The chain couples TRBV15 to TRBJ1-2, with a weak D call TRBD1 (6 bases). The CDR3 length is 15 residues. Germline lookup yields CDR1 LNHNV and CDR2 YYDKDF (reference sequence). V was clipped by 6 bases and J by 3 bases, with 17 bases between them. This chain's CDR3 is CATSNPDRFYYGYTF. The CDR3 nucleotides read TGTGCCACCAGTAATCCCGACAGGTTTTACTATGGCTACACCTTC.

This clone has more than one count but fewer than ten. The V gene is TRBV7-2, the J gene TRBJ1-2, with no clear D. The ends were cut back, 1 base at V and 0 bases at J, with 3 bases in the middle. Germline V gives CDR1 SGHTA, CDR2 FQGNSA. The CDR3 spans 13 residues. CDR3 in DNA: TGTGCCAGCAGCTTAGACACTAACTATGGCTACACCTTC. Its translation is CASSLDTNYGYTF.

V gene TRBV3-1 (or the pseudogene TRBV3-2) combines with J gene TRBJ2-7, with a weak D call TRBD1 (6 bases). Germline CDR1 LGHDT, CDR2 YNNKEL (reference sequence). The CDR3 spans 13 residues. The V end lost 6 bases, the J end lost 0 bases, and 9 bases lay between the germline ends. The CDR3, as DNA: TGTGCCAGCAGACAGGGAGCCTCCTACGAGCAGTACTTC. Translating gives CASRQGASYEQYF.

The chain carries TRBV2 and TRBJ1-6, with D uncertain. CDR1 is SNHLY, CDR2 FYNNEI, per germline. Between the trimmed V and J ends, which lost 4 bases and 3 bases, there was a span of 7 bases. The CDR3 has 14 residues. The CDR3 nucleotides read TGTGCCAGCAGTGTCCTGGACTATAATTCACCCCTCCACTTT. It is translated as CASSVLDYNSPLHF.

This chain joins TRBV4-1 and TRBJ2-1; 7 bases fit TRBD1. The CDR3 has 17 amino acids. CDR1 is MGHRA, CDR2 YSYEKL, per germline. V shed 2 bases and J 0 bases; nucleotides not matched to a gene: 7. DNA for the CDR3: TGCGCCAGCAGCCAACCGGGACAGTGGAGCTCCTACAATGAGCAGTTCTTC. This gives the protein CASSQPGQWSSYNEQFF.

The chain carries TRBV29-1 and TRBJ1-2; the D is unclear. Trimming took off 4 bases at V and 3 bases at J, with 12 bases between the two ends. Germline-derived CDR1 and CDR2 are SQVTM and ANQGSEA. The CDR3 extends over 13 amino acids. CDR3 region: CSVVRETDYGYTF. The CDR3 nucleotides read TGCAGCGTTGTAAGGGAAACAGACTATGGCTACACCTTC. Combining the CDR3 with reference TRBV29-1 and TRBJ1-2 gives the whole variable domain SAVISQKPSRDICQRGTSLTIQCQVDSQVTMMFWYRQQPGQSLTLIATANQGSEATYESGFVIDKFPISRPNLTFSTLTVSNMSPEDSSIYLCSVVRETDYGYTFGSGTRLTVV.

V and J are TRBV2 and TRBJ1-2; possible D gene TRBD1, 6 bases. The CDR3 has 15 amino acids. Germline CDR1 and CDR2: SNHLY and FYNNEI. V lost 8 bases and J lost 1, with 17 bases in between. The CDR3 DNA reads as TGTGCCAGCGGGGTGGACAGAGCCATTAACTATGGCTACACCTTC. The encoded protein is CASGVDRAINYGYTF.

This chain joins TRBV4-2 and TRBJ2-4, with D possibly matching TRBD1 (6 bases). CDR3 length equals 16 residues. V was clipped by 0 bases and J by 0 bases, with 9 bases between them. The germline CDR1 and CDR2 sequences are LGHNA and YNFKEQ. The CDR3 protein is CASSQEGTIAKNIQYF. In nucleotides, the CDR3 is TGTGCCAGCAGCCAAGAGGGGACAATAGCCAAAAACATTCAGTACTTC.

The rearrangement uses TRBV7-2 and TRBJ2-5; D is uncertain. CDR3 length: 11 amino acids. The germline V gene has CDR1 SGHTA and CDR2 FQGNSA. Trimming removed 5 bases from V and 4 bases from J, with 5 bases in between. The CDR3 spells CASSTGETQYF. CDR3 in DNA: TGTGCCAGCAGCACCGGAGAGACCCAGTACTTC.

This chain joins TRBV4-1 and TRBJ1-1; no reliable D call. Trimming left V 4 bases short and J 5 bases short, with 8 bases between. CDR1 and CDR2 (germline): MGHRA, YSYEKL. CDR3 length equals 12 residues. The CDR3 region is CASSRAGTEAFF. The CDR3 DNA reads as TGCGCCAGCAGCCGCGCCGGTACTGAAGCTTTCTTT.

This chain connects TRBV23-1 to TRBJ1-2; D possibly corresponds to TRBD1 (5 bases). TRBV23-1 is treated as an ORF (open reading frame) with a function not yet certain. The V end lost 4 bases, the J end lost 5 bases, and 17 bases lay between the germline ends. The length of the CDR3 is 15 residues. CDR3 sequence (DNA): TGCGCCAGCAGTCCATACCGGGACGGTGCATATGGCTACACCTTC. It codes for CASSPYRDGAYGYTF.

The rearrangement joins TRBV2 to TRBJ1-1; D gene uncertain. The V gene's germline CDR1 is SNHLY and CDR2 FYNNEI. V was shortened by 8 bases and J by 6 bases, with 7 bases between the two germline ends. The CDR3 loop spans 10 amino acids. CDR3 in DNA: TGTGCCAGCGTTGCGGCTGAAGCTTTCTTT. It translates to CASVAAEAFF. Full variable domain (rest looked up from reference TRBV2 and TRBJ1-1): EPEVTQTPSHQVTQMGQEVILRCVPISNHLYFYWYRQILGQKVEFLVSFYNNEISEKSEIFDDQFSVERPDGSNFTLKIRSTKLEDSAMYFCASVAAEAFFGQGTRLTVV.